A selection of T cell receptor beta chains follows, all from one sample in a study of identical twins. Via MiXCR, TCRdb re-called the 5' RACE reads, giving one row per CDR3 protein. The profile covers 750,000 to 950,000 distinct CDR3 sequences, with around 12% appearing a single time and roughly 1.6% taken by the ten largest. These data are also associated with another study on yellow fever vaccine responses in identical twins.

Material for sequencing was PBMCs. These receptors were obtained from a woman aged 18 to 35 in good health. Each CDR3 is given with its conserved first and last residue. D genes are given only for firm matches. The size field is filled for only some rows; it gives once, few, many or a size class.

13	.	few	TRBJ1-5	TRBV20-1	TGCAGTGCTAGAGATGGGGGGACTGGGCCCCAGCATTTT	CSARDGGTGPQHF
14	.	.	TRBJ2-1	TRBV6-2/TRBV6-3	TGTGCCAGCAGTTACTTCGGGGCGGCGGATGAGCAGTTCTTC	CASSYFGAADEQFF
12	.	.	TRBJ2-7	TRBV29-1	TGCAGCGTTGGTCACAGTAGCTACGAGCAGTACTTC	CSVGHSSYEQYF
15	.	few	TRBJ2-5	TRBV7-2	TGTGCCAGCAGCTCCTCGAGGGGAAACCTGGGGACCCAGTACTTC	CASSSSRGNLGTQYF
15	.	few	TRBJ1-5	TRBV5-1	TGCGCCAGCAGCGACGGAGGGAATAGCAATCAGCCCCAGCATTTT	CASSDGGNSNQPQHF
13	.	few	TRBJ2-1	TRBV6-1	TGTGCCAGCAGACCGGGTCCCTACAATGAGCAGTTCTTC	CASRPGPYNEQFF
14	TRBD2	few	TRBJ2-2	TRBV10-3	TGTGCCATCACTAGCGGGATGAACACCGGGGAGCTGTTTTTT	CAITSGMNTGELFF
17	TRBD1	.	TRBJ2-5	TRBV7-9	TGTGCCAGCAGCTTAGCAGCCGGGACAGGGTTGGTAGAGACCCAGTACTTC	CASSLAAGTGLVETQYF
16	TRBD2	few	TRBJ2-1	TRBV2	TGTGCCACCTTGAGACCGAGGACTAGCGGGAGTGGTGAGCAGTTCTTC	CATLRPRTSGSGEQFF
15	TRBD1	.	TRBJ1-1	TRBV12-3/TRBV12-4	TGTGCCAGCAGTACCCTGACAGGGAAGTTGACTGAAGCTTTCTTT	CASSTLTGKLTEAFF
15	.	.	TRBJ2-4	TRBV20-1	TGCAGTGCGAGAACGTGGGAGTTGGGAAAAAACATTCAGTACTTC	CSARTWELGKNIQYF
11	.	few	TRBJ2-7	TRBV6-5	TGTGCCAGCAGTTACTCGACCGAGCAGTACTTC	CASSYSTEQYF
15	TRBD1	many	TRBJ1-1	TRBV28	TGTGCCAGCAGTTCCCCCCGGACAGGGGACATCGGAGCTTTCTTT	CASSSPRTGDIGAFF
14	.	.	TRBJ2-7	TRBV12-3/TRBV12-4	TGTGCCAGCAGTGGATCGAGACCATACTACGAGCAGTACTTC	CASSGSRPYYEQYF
13	.	many	TRBJ1-4	TRBV27	TGTGCCAGCAGTAGAAGGGGGTTCGAAAAACTGTTTTTT	CASSRRGFEKLFF
15	TRBD2	.	TRBJ2-2	TRBV27	TGTGCCAGCACCTCGGGGGGGCCCGACACCGGGGAGCTGTTTTTT	CASTSGGPDTGELFF
19	TRBD2	few	TRBJ2-5	TRBV5-1	TGCGCCAGCAGCTTGCGTCCAGGGACTAGCGGACGCGGAGGGGAGACCCAGTACTTC	CASSLRPGTSGRGGETQYF
13	.	few	TRBJ2-7	TRBV5-1	TGCGCCAGCAGCTTGTTTTCCCCCTACGAGCAGTACTTC	CASSLFSPYEQYF
15	.	many	TRBJ1-1	TRBV7-9	TGTGCCAGCAGCTTTTCGGTTTCAGGGGCCTCTGAAGCTTTCTTT	CASSFSVSGASEAFF
14	.	once	TRBJ2-1	TRBV7-2	TGTGCCAGCAGCTTAGAGAGCTGGAGGTATGAGCAGTTCTTC	CASSLESWRYEQFF
14	.	few	TRBJ2-2	TRBV7-7	TGTGCCAGCAGCTTAGCGGAAGACACCGGGGAGCTGTTTTTT	CASSLAEDTGELFF
16	.	many	TRBJ2-1	TRBV29-1	TGCAGCGTTGAAGTCTATGGCCTAGCGCCCGGGAATGAGCAGTTCTTC	CSVEVYGLAPGNEQFF
14	TRBD1	.	TRBJ2-3	TRBV5-1	TGCGCCAGCAGCACGACAGGGGGAGGAGGTACGCAGTATTTT	CASSTTGGGGTQYF
15	.	few	TRBJ2-1	TRBV7-9	TGTGCCAGCAGCTTAAAGGACTACCAGTACAATGAGCAGTTCTTC	CASSLKDYQYNEQFF
19	.	once	TRBJ2-6	TRBV12-3/TRBV12-4	TGTGCCTGCAGTTTAGGACTCGGGGGACTCAGCTCTGGGGCCAACGTCCTGACTTTC	CACSLGLGGLSSGANVLTF
16	TRBD1	few	TRBJ1-4	TRBV6-1	TGTGCCAGCAGCGCCACCGGGACAGGGGATACTGAAAAACTGTTTTTT	CASSATGTGDTEKLFF